The rows below give T cell receptor beta chains drawn from one sample of a study of T-cell reconstitution after alpha-beta-depleted transplantation in children. TCRdb re-analysed the PCR reads in MiXCR, keeping a single row per CDR3 protein. The sample includes 450,000 to 600,000 distinct CDR3 sequences, 10% to 15% of them seen just once. The material sequenced was PBMCs, mostly from graft donor cells, taken 360 days after TCRalphabeta/CD19-depleted stem cell transplant. Every receptor here comes from a male patient under 18 who had a stem cell transplant for acute myeloid leukemia, so the T cells may come from the graft donor. The CDR3 runs from the conserved cysteine through the conserved F or W. D genes are given only for firm matches. Size is omitted from some rows. Given values are once, few, many or a class for expanded clones.

j_gene: TRBJ2-3; v_gene: TRBV5-1; abundance: many; d_gene: .; CDR3aa: CASNANTDTQYF; CDR3nt: TGCGCCAGCAACGCAAACACAGATACGCAGTATTTT
j_gene: TRBJ1-2; v_gene: TRBV4-3; abundance: .; d_gene: .; CDR3aa: CASSQDSGREEGYTF; CDR3nt: TGCGCCAGCAGCCAAGATTCCGGCAGGGAGGAAGGCTACACCTTC
j_gene: TRBJ2-7; v_gene: TRBV18; abundance: .; d_gene: TRBD2; CDR3aa: CASSPPGVAGAYEQYF; CDR3nt: TGTGCCAGCTCCCCCCCCGGGGTAGCGGGGGCCTACGAGCAGTACTTC
j_gene: TRBJ1-1; v_gene: TRBV5-1; abundance: .; d_gene: .; CDR3aa: CASRDLQTTEAFF; CDR3nt: TGCGCCAGCCGGGACCTTCAGACCACTGAAGCTTTCTTT
j_gene: TRBJ2-4; v_gene: TRBV12-3/TRBV12-4; abundance: .; d_gene: .; CDR3aa: CASTLRGLDKNIQYF; CDR3nt: TGTGCCAGCACTTTACGAGGCTTGGACAAAAACATTCAGTACTTC
j_gene: TRBJ2-7; v_gene: TRBV9; abundance: many; d_gene: TRBD2; CDR3aa: CASSVWIAGSYEQYF; CDR3nt: TGTGCCAGCAGCGTATGGATAGCGGGGTCCTACGAGCAGTACTTC
j_gene: TRBJ2-1; v_gene: TRBV29-1; abundance: .; d_gene: .; CDR3aa: CSVGPLAPGNEQFF; CDR3nt: TGCAGCGTTGGGCCACTAGCTCCCGGCAATGAGCAGTTCTTC
j_gene: TRBJ1-3; v_gene: TRBV29-1; abundance: few; d_gene: .; CDR3aa: CSVESTASGNTIYF; CDR3nt: TGCAGCGTTGAAAGCACAGCCTCTGGAAACACCATATATTTT
j_gene: TRBJ2-5; v_gene: TRBV11-2; abundance: .; d_gene: .; CDR3aa: CASSLDLKTGANTRKHF; CDR3nt: TGTGCCAGCAGCTTAGACCTCAAAACCGGGGCCAATACTAGAAAACACTTC
j_gene: TRBJ2-5; v_gene: TRBV7-2; abundance: few; d_gene: TRBD2; CDR3aa: CASSFVSGRGQETQYF; CDR3nt: TGTGCCAGCAGCTTCGTTTCAGGGAGGGGTCAAGAGACCCAGTACTTC
j_gene: TRBJ2-2; v_gene: TRBV13; abundance: many; d_gene: TRBD2; CDR3aa: CASSLRLAGNTGELFF; CDR3nt: TGTGCCAGCAGCTTAAGACTAGCGGGAAACACCGGGGAGCTGTTTTTT
j_gene: TRBJ2-1; v_gene: TRBV14; abundance: few; d_gene: .; CDR3aa: CASRANGSSYNEQFF; CDR3nt: TGTGCCAGCAGAGCCAATGGGAGCTCCTACAATGAGCAGTTCTTC
j_gene: TRBJ2-1; v_gene: TRBV20-1; abundance: many; d_gene: .; CDR3aa: CSARAVEQFF; CDR3nt: TGCAGTGCTAGAGCGGTAGAGCAGTTCTTC
j_gene: TRBJ2-3; v_gene: TRBV5-1; abundance: few; d_gene: .; CDR3aa: CASSGPWEGADTQYF; CDR3nt: TGCGCCAGCAGCGGGCCCTGGGAGGGGGCCGATACGCAGTATTTT
j_gene: TRBJ2-5; v_gene: TRBV11-3; abundance: few; d_gene: .; CDR3aa: CASSSAGQAHVETQYF; CDR3nt: TGTGCCAGCAGCTCAGCGGGACAGGCGCACGTGGAGACCCAGTACTTC
j_gene: TRBJ1-1; v_gene: TRBV29-1; abundance: few; d_gene: TRBD1; CDR3aa: CSGRTGGRSDTEAFF; CDR3nt: TGCAGCGGAAGGACAGGGGGCCGGTCGGACACTGAAGCTTTCTTT
j_gene: TRBJ1-5; v_gene: TRBV7-8; abundance: many; d_gene: TRBD1; CDR3aa: CASSLALGTEKRTNQPQHF; CDR3nt: TGTGCCAGCAGCTTAGCGCTGGGGACAGAGAAGAGGACGAATCAGCCCCAGCATTTT
j_gene: TRBJ2-1; v_gene: TRBV5-5; abundance: .; d_gene: TRBD2; CDR3aa: CASRTPLAGLYNEQFF; CDR3nt: TGTGCCAGCAGAACCCCACTAGCGGGACTCTACAATGAGCAGTTCTTC
j_gene: TRBJ2-1; v_gene: TRBV11-1; abundance: few; d_gene: TRBD1; CDR3aa: CASARQGRNEQFF; CDR3nt: TGTGCCAGCGCCAGACAGGGGCGCAATGAGCAGTTCTTC
j_gene: TRBJ1-1; v_gene: TRBV6-5; abundance: many; d_gene: .; CDR3aa: CASSYAGRGNTEAFF; CDR3nt: TGTGCCAGCAGTTACGCGGGCAGGGGGAACACTGAAGCTTTCTTT
j_gene: TRBJ2-1; v_gene: TRBV7-9; abundance: many; d_gene: TRBD2; CDR3aa: CASSSLGEGYNEQFF; CDR3nt: TGTGCCAGCAGCTCCTTGGGGGAGGGATACAATGAGCAGTTCTTC
j_gene: TRBJ2-2; v_gene: TRBV12-3/TRBV12-4; abundance: .; d_gene: .; CDR3aa: CASSFRRVGIPSSGELFF; CDR3nt: TGTGCCAGCAGTTTCAGACGCGTGGGGATCCCCTCGTCGGGGGAGCTGTTTTTT
j_gene: TRBJ2-3; v_gene: TRBV6-2/TRBV6-3; abundance: few; d_gene: .; CDR3aa: CASTRASTDTQYF; CDR3nt: TGTGCCAGCACCCGGGCCTCCACAGATACGCAGTATTTT
j_gene: TRBJ2-7; v_gene: TRBV29-1; abundance: .; d_gene: .; CDR3aa: CSVVQGPTEQYF; CDR3nt: TGCAGCGTTGTGCAGGGTCCTACTGAGCAGTACTTC
j_gene: TRBJ1-5; v_gene: TRBV29-1; abundance: .; d_gene: .; CDR3aa: CSVAPTGQPQHF; CDR3nt: TGCAGCGTTGCCCCTACAGGTCAGCCCCAGCATTTT
j_gene: TRBJ2-7; v_gene: TRBV20-1; abundance: .; d_gene: .; CDR3aa: CSAQRGRDGTYEQYF; CDR3nt: TGCAGTGCGCAGAGAGGGCGGGACGGGACCTACGAGCAGTACTTC
j_gene: TRBJ1-3; v_gene: TRBV6-5; abundance: .; d_gene: TRBD1; CDR3aa: CASSRGQGAIYF; CDR3nt: TGTGCCAGCAGCCGGGGACAGGGGGCCATATATTTT
j_gene: TRBJ2-3; v_gene: TRBV7-3; abundance: .; d_gene: TRBD1; CDR3aa: CASTEGQGLSDTQYF; CDR3nt: TGTGCCAGCACCGAGGGACAGGGGTTGTCAGATACGCAGTATTTT
j_gene: TRBJ2-5; v_gene: TRBV4-3; abundance: few; d_gene: TRBD1; CDR3aa: CASSQGTGLETQYF; CDR3nt: TGCGCCAGCAGCCAAGGGACAGGGCTGGAGACCCAGTACTTC
j_gene: TRBJ2-7; v_gene: TRBV28; abundance: .; d_gene: .; CDR3aa: CASTTAATYEQYF; CDR3nt: TGTGCCAGTACGACAGCAGCTACCTACGAGCAGTACTTC
j_gene: TRBJ2-7; v_gene: TRBV7-9; abundance: many; d_gene: .; CDR3aa: CASSLLAVASYEQYF; CDR3nt: TGTGCCAGCAGCTTACTCGCAGTCGCCTCCTACGAGCAGTACTTC
j_gene: TRBJ2-3; v_gene: TRBV12-3/TRBV12-4; abundance: many; d_gene: TRBD2; CDR3aa: CASSLTSGSYTQYF; CDR3nt: TGTGCCAGCAGTTTGACTAGCGGGAGTTATACGCAGTATTTT
j_gene: TRBJ2-7; v_gene: TRBV5-1; abundance: .; d_gene: TRBD1; CDR3aa: CASSLAGQGEREQYF; CDR3nt: TGCGCCAGCAGCTTGGCCGGGCAGGGGGAACGCGAGCAGTACTTC
j_gene: TRBJ2-1; v_gene: TRBV19; abundance: few; d_gene: TRBD1; CDR3aa: CASTPAGGTYNEQFF; CDR3nt: TGTGCCAGTACCCCAGCAGGGGGAACCTACAATGAGCAGTTCTTC
j_gene: TRBJ2-7; v_gene: TRBV19; abundance: few; d_gene: TRBD2; CDR3aa: CASSKPGLAGVYEQYF; CDR3nt: TGTGCCAGTAGTAAACCGGGACTAGCGGGAGTCTACGAGCAGTACTTC
j_gene: TRBJ2-7; v_gene: TRBV10-2; abundance: .; d_gene: .; CDR3aa: CASVAGYEQYF; CDR3nt: TGCGCCAGCGTGGCGGGCTACGAGCAGTACTTC
j_gene: TRBJ2-7; v_gene: TRBV7-2; abundance: many; d_gene: .; CDR3aa: CASSLAVPPYEQYF; CDR3nt: TGTGCCAGCAGCTTAGCGGTCCCGCCCTACGAGCAGTACTTC
j_gene: TRBJ2-1; v_gene: TRBV5-1; abundance: many; d_gene: TRBD1; CDR3aa: CASSLGGGHEQFF; CDR3nt: TGCGCCAGCAGCTTGGGAGGGGGCCATGAGCAGTTCTTC
j_gene: TRBJ1-2; v_gene: TRBV15; abundance: many; d_gene: .; CDR3aa: CATSGPPGAGGYTF; CDR3nt: TGTGCCACCAGCGGGCCTCCAGGGGCAGGAGGCTACACCTTC
j_gene: TRBJ1-1; v_gene: TRBV24-1; abundance: .; d_gene: .; CDR3aa: CATHTGTEAFF; CDR3nt: TGTGCCACCCATACAGGGACTGAAGCTTTCTTT
j_gene: TRBJ2-7; v_gene: TRBV7-2; abundance: many; d_gene: .; CDR3aa: CASSQGSVTYEQYF; CDR3nt: TGTGCCAGCAGCCAAGGGTCGGTTACCTACGAGCAGTACTTC
j_gene: TRBJ1-4; v_gene: TRBV20-1; abundance: .; d_gene: .; CDR3aa: CSAGRNEKLFF; CDR3nt: TGCAGTGCGGGACGGAATGAAAAACTGTTTTTT
j_gene: TRBJ2-1; v_gene: TRBV3-1; abundance: few; d_gene: .; CDR3aa: CASSQAWGNEQFF; CDR3nt: TGTGCCAGCAGCCAAGCCTGGGGGAATGAGCAGTTCTTC
j_gene: TRBJ2-3; v_gene: TRBV18; abundance: .; d_gene: TRBD2; CDR3aa: CASSTTSGLSTDTQYF; CDR3nt: TGTGCCAGCTCAACAACTAGCGGCCTGAGCACAGATACGCAGTATTTT
j_gene: TRBJ2-7; v_gene: TRBV19; abundance: .; d_gene: TRBD2; CDR3aa: CASSILAGVSYEQYF; CDR3nt: TGTGCCAGTAGTATTCTGGCGGGAGTTTCCTACGAGCAGTACTTC
j_gene: TRBJ2-7; v_gene: TRBV10-3; abundance: many; d_gene: TRBD1; CDR3aa: CAISATGDSYEQYF; CDR3nt: TGTGCCATCAGTGCTACAGGGGACTCCTACGAGCAGTACTTC
j_gene: TRBJ1-1; v_gene: TRBV6-1; abundance: .; d_gene: TRBD1; CDR3aa: CASRGTGAMNTEAFF; CDR3nt: TGTGCCAGCAGGGGAACAGGGGCGATGAACACTGAAGCTTTCTTT
j_gene: TRBJ2-2; v_gene: TRBV7-2; abundance: many; d_gene: .; CDR3aa: CASSCRPLGELFF; CDR3nt: TGTGCCAGCAGCTGTAGGCCCCTCGGGGAGCTGTTTTTT
j_gene: TRBJ2-7; v_gene: TRBV25-1; abundance: .; d_gene: TRBD2; CDR3aa: CASSEFGGLDEQYF; CDR3nt: TGTGCCAGCAGTGAATTTGGGGGACTAGACGAGCAGTACTTC
j_gene: TRBJ2-7; v_gene: TRBV28; abundance: .; d_gene: .; CDR3aa: CASSSSVAGFLYEQYF; CDR3nt: TGTGCCAGCAGTTCTTCAGTGGCGGGGTTCCTCTACGAGCAGTACTTC
j_gene: TRBJ1-4; v_gene: TRBV4-2; abundance: .; d_gene: .; CDR3aa: CASSQESGGGWSEKLFF; CDR3nt: TGTGCCAGCAGCCAAGAATCGGGTGGGGGATGGAGTGAAAAACTGTTTTTT
j_gene: TRBJ2-3; v_gene: TRBV27; abundance: few; d_gene: .; CDR3aa: CASTPERYGTDTQYF; CDR3nt: TGTGCCAGCACCCCCGAGCGATATGGGACAGATACGCAGTATTTT